This T cell receptor beta chain was recorded in a study of T cell repertoires in cytomegalovirus infection. About the study: The authors used CMV epitopes that were HLA-C-restricted (recently identified) and HLA-B-restricted (well studied). CMV infection and matching HLA type were both indicated by public TCR beta signatures. Findings and caveats of the study: HLA-C-restricted CMV clonotypes gave the most frequent clonotype in two of eight donors.

MiXCR was run by TCRdb on the reads, yielding one entry per CDR3 protein. The profile shows approximately 770,000 distinct CDR3 sequences, roughly 28% of them singletons. The germline CDR1 and CDR2 sequences are MNHNS and SASEGT. V was trimmed by 2 bases and J by 0 bases, leaving 11 bases between them. The CDR3 extends over 16 amino acids. As concerns this clonotype: The antigen is unknown.

The V gene is TRBV6-1, the J gene TRBJ2-1, with a possible D match to TRBD2 (5 bases). The sequenced sample was cultured CD8+ T cells from PBMCs, obtained from culture after CMV antigen stimulation. This clonotype was sampled from a human donor in good health (CMV status not recorded). Some clones in this sample may be carry-over from other donors' samples. CDR3: CASSERFGDSYNEQFF. The CDR3 DNA reads TGTGCCAGCAGTGAACGTTTCGGGGACTCCTACAATGAGCAGTTCTTC.